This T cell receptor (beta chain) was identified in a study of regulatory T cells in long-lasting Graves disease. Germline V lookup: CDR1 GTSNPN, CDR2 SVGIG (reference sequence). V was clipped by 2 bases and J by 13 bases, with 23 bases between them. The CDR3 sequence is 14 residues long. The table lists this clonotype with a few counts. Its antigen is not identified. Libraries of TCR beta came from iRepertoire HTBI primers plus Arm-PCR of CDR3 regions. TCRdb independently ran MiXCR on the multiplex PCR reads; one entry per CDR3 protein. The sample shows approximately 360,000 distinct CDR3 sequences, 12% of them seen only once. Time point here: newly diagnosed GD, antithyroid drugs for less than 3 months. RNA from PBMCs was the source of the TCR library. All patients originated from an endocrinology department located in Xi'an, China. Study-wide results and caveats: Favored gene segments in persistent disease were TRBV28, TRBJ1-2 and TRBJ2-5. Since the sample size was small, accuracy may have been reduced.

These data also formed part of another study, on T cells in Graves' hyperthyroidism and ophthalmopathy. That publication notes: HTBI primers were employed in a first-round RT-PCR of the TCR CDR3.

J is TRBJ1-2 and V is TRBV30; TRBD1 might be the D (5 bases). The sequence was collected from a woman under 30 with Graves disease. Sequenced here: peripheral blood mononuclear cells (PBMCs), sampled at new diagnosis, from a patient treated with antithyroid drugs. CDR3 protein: CAWSRGSLTPPGTF. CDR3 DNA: TGTGCCTGGAGTAGGGGCAGCTTAACACCACCAGGCACCTTC. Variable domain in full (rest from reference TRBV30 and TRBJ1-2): SQTIHQWPATLVQPVGSPLSLECTVEGTSNPNLYWYRQAAGRGLQLLFYSVGIGQISSEVPQNLSASRPQDRQFILSSKKLLLSDSGFYLCAWSRGSLTPPGTFGSGTRLTVV.